This is a list of T cell receptor beta chains from one sample in a study of cytomegalovirus exposure and HLA in healthy donors. The method was immunoSEQ multiplex PCR; TCRdb's version includes in-frame clones alone and lacks a portion of them. This sample has some 200,000 clones, with around 84% found just once. The material sequenced was PBMCs. The origin of the receptors is a woman between 50 and 59 years old in good health and CMV-seropositive. Each CDR3 is given with its conserved first and last residue. The D gene is left open where the match is weak. Where a row states a size, it is once, few, many or the class of an expanded clone; other rows omit it.

j_call: TRBJ2-3; v_call: TRBV7-9; clone_size: few; d_call: TRBD2; cdr3_nt: TGTGCCAGCAGCTTAGTGGCGCCCTTAGCGGGGGGCACAGATACGCAGTATTTT; cdr3_aa: CASSLVAPLAGGTDTQYF
j_call: TRBJ2-5; v_call: TRBV7-8; clone_size: .; d_call: .; cdr3_nt: TGTGCCAGCAGCAGCTCGACTATTCCCCAAGAGACCCAGTACTTC; cdr3_aa: CASSSSTIPQETQYF
j_call: TRBJ1-2; v_call: TRBV10-2; clone_size: .; d_call: .; cdr3_nt: TGCGCCAGCAGTGTAGAAACCTATGGCTACACCTTC; cdr3_aa: CASSVETYGYTF
j_call: TRBJ1-1; v_call: TRBV4-1; clone_size: .; d_call: TRBD1; cdr3_nt: TGCGCCAGCAGCCTGACAGGGGACCTGAACACTGAAGCTTTCTTT; cdr3_aa: CASSLTGDLNTEAFF
j_call: TRBJ2-7; v_call: TRBV5-1; clone_size: .; d_call: TRBD1; cdr3_nt: TGCGCCAGCAGCTTTGACGGGACAGGGCCCTACGAGCAGTACTTC; cdr3_aa: CASSFDGTGPYEQYF
j_call: TRBJ2-5; v_call: TRBV19; clone_size: .; d_call: TRBD1; cdr3_nt: TGTGCCAGTGGCGTCGGGCAGGGGGTTGAGACCCAGTACTTC; cdr3_aa: CASGVGQGVETQYF
j_call: TRBJ2-3; v_call: TRBV18; clone_size: .; d_call: TRBD2; cdr3_nt: TGTGCCAGCTCACCACAAGGCGGGGGGAGCACAGATACGCAGTATTTT; cdr3_aa: CASSPQGGGSTDTQYF
j_call: TRBJ2-1; v_call: TRBV5-1; clone_size: .; d_call: .; cdr3_nt: TGCGCCAGCAGCTTGAAAGGGGATACTAATGAGCAGTTCTTC; cdr3_aa: CASSLKGDTNEQFF
j_call: TRBJ2-7; v_call: TRBV4-1; clone_size: .; d_call: .; cdr3_nt: TGCGCCAGCAGCCAAGGATCGGCAGGGCCTGCCGAGCAGTACTTC; cdr3_aa: CASSQGSAGPAEQYF
j_call: TRBJ1-4; v_call: TRBV19; clone_size: .; d_call: .; cdr3_nt: TGTGCCAGTACCCCCGGGGATGCAACTAATGAAAAACTGTTTTTT; cdr3_aa: CASTPGDATNEKLFF
j_call: TRBJ2-1; v_call: TRBV7-3; clone_size: .; d_call: .; cdr3_nt: TGTGCCAGCAGCTTCTCCAGGGCGAGCAATGAGCAGTTCTTC; cdr3_aa: CASSFSRASNEQFF
j_call: TRBJ2-5; v_call: TRBV5-4; clone_size: few; d_call: .; cdr3_nt: TGTGCCAGCAGCTTATCAGGGTTTGAGACCCAGTACTTC; cdr3_aa: CASSLSGFETQYF
j_call: TRBJ2-1; v_call: TRBV5-1; clone_size: .; d_call: TRBD1; cdr3_nt: TGCGCCAGCAGCCCCGGGACAGGGAGAAATGAGCAGTTCTTC; cdr3_aa: CASSPGTGRNEQFF
j_call: TRBJ2-7; v_call: TRBV5-4; clone_size: .; d_call: .; cdr3_nt: TGTGCCAGCAGCTCCCCCCGGGATAATCCCTACGAGCAGTACTTC; cdr3_aa: CASSSPRDNPYEQYF
j_call: TRBJ2-7; v_call: TRBV7-2; clone_size: .; d_call: .; cdr3_nt: TGTGCCAGCAGCTTCTACTACGAGCAGCACTTC; cdr3_aa: CASSFYYEQHF
j_call: TRBJ2-5; v_call: TRBV5-1; clone_size: .; d_call: .; cdr3_nt: TGCGCCAGCAGGAGGTCACCGATCCGGGAAGAGACCCAGTACTTC; cdr3_aa: CASRRSPIREETQYF
j_call: TRBJ1-1; v_call: TRBV6-5; clone_size: .; d_call: TRBD1; cdr3_nt: TGTGCCAGCAGTCGGACAGGGGGCACTGAAGCTTTCTTT; cdr3_aa: CASSRTGGTEAFF
j_call: TRBJ2-1; v_call: TRBV6-5; clone_size: .; d_call: TRBD2; cdr3_nt: TGTGCCAGCACACGGGACTACGGGTCCTACAATGAGCAGTTCTTC; cdr3_aa: CASTRDYGSYNEQFF
j_call: TRBJ1-1; v_call: TRBV4-2; clone_size: .; d_call: .; cdr3_nt: TGTGCCAGCAGCTTGGAGGTCGGTCCAAACACTGAAGCTTTCTTT; cdr3_aa: CASSLEVGPNTEAFF